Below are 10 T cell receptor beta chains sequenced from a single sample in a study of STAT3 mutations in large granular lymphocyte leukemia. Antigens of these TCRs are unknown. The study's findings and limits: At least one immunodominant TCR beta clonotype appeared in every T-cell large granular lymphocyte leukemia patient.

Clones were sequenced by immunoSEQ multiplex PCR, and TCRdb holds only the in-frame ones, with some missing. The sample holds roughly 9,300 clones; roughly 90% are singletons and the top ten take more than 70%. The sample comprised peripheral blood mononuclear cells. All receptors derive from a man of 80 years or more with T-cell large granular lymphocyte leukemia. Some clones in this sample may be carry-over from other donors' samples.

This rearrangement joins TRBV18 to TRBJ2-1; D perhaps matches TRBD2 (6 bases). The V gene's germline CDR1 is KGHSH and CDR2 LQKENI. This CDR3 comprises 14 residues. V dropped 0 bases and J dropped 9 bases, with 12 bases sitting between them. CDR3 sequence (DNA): TGTGCCAGCTCACCACCTGGCCCGCGGGGTGAGCAGTTCTTC. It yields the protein CASSPPGPRGEQFF.

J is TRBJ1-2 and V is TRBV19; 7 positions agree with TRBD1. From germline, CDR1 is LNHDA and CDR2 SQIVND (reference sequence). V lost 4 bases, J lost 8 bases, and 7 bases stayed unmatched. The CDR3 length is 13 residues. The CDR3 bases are TGTGCCAGTAGTACCGGGACAGAGGGAGGCTACACCTTC. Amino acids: CASSTGTEGGYTF. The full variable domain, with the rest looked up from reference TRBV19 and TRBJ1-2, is DGGITQSPKYLFRKEGQNVTLSCEQNLNHDAMYWYRQDPGQGLRLIYYSQIVNDFQKGDIAEGYSVSREKKESFPLTVTSAQKNPTAFYLCASSTGTEGGYTFGSGTRLTVV.

This CDR3 reads CASSPGGQEKLFF. The CDR3 nucleotides read TGTGCCAGCAGCCCAGGGGGCCAGGAAAAACTGTTTTTT. The V and J genes are TRBV2 and TRBJ1-4, with 8 bases aligning to TRBD1. The V segment lost 6 bases and the J segment 8 bases; nucleotides outside the gene matches: 5. The CDR3 totals 13 residues. Germline-derived CDR1 and CDR2 are SNHLY and FYNNEI.

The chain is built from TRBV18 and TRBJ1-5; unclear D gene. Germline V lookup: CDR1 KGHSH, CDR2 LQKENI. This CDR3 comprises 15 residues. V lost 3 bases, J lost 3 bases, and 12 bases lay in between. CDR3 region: CASSPGRNTNQPQHF. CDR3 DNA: TGTGCCAGCTCACCCGGACGGAACACCAATCAGCCCCAGCATTTT.

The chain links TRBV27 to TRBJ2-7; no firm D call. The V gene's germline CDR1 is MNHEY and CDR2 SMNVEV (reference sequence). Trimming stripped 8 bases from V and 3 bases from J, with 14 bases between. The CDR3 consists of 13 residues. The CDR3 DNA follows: TGTGCCAGCCGGACCCAGGCAGGCTACGAGCAGTACTTC. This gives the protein CASRTQAGYEQYF.

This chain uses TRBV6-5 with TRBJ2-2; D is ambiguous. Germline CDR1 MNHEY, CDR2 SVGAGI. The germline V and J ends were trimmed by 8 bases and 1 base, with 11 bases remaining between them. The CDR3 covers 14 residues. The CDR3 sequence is CASRPHRNTGELFF. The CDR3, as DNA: TGTGCCAGCCGCCCCCATAGGAACACCGGGGAGCTGTTTTTT.

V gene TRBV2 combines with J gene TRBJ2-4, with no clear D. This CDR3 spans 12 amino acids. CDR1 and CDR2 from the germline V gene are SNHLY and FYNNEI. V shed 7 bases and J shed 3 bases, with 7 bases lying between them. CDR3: CASKDYKNIQYF. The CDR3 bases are TGTGCCAGCAAGGATTACAAAAACATTCAGTACTTC.

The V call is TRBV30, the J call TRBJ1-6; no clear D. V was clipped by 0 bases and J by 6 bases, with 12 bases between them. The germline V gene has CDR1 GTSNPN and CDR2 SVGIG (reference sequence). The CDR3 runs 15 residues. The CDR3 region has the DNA TGTGCCTGGAGTGTACCGGGATTCGGTAATTCACCCCTCCACTTT. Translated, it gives CAWSVPGFGNSPLHF. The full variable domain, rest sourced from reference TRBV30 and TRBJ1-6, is SQTIHQWPATLVQPVGSPLSLECTVEGTSNPNLYWYRQAAGRGLQLLFYSVGIGQISSEVPQNLSASRPQDRQFILSSKKLLLSDSGFYLCAWSVPGFGNSPLHFGNGTRLTVT.

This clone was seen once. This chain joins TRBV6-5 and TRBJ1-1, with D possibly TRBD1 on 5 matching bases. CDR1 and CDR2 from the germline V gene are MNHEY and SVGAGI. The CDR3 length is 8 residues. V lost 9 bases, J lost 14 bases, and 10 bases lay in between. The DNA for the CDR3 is TGTGCCAGACCGGAGGGGTTCTTT. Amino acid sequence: CARPEGFF.

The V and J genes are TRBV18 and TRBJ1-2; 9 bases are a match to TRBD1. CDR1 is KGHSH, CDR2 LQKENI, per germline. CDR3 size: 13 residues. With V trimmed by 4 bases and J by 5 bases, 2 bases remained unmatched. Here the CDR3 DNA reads TGTGCCAGCTCACAGACAGGGGGGTATGGCTACACCTTC. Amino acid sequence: CASSQTGGYGYTF.